A selection of T cell receptor beta chains follows, all from one sample in a study of T cells in Graves' hyperthyroidism and ophthalmopathy. In TCRdb, the multiplex PCR reads were re-called with MiXCR into one record per CDR3 protein. Among 500,000 to 600,000 distinct CDR3 sequences, roughly 21% were seen once, and the ten largest hold 47%. The sample comprised blood. The receptor source for this set is a man aged 35 to 55 with Graves' ophthalmopathy. Both conserved end residues are part of each CDR3. D genes are given only for firm matches. Size tells how often a clone was seen (once, few, many) or the class of an expanded clone, and some rows leave it out.

NA	TRBV19	NA	13	TRBJ2-1	TGTGCCAGTAGCGAGGTGCCCTCAAATGAGCAGTTCTTC	CASSEVPSNEQFF
NA	TRBV2	TRBD1	14	TRBJ2-7	TGTGCCAGCAGTGACCAGGGGGAATCCTACGAGCAGTACTTC	CASSDQGESYEQYF
few	TRBV4-2	NA	16	TRBJ2-2	TGTGCCAGCAGCCAGGGGGCGACCAGGAACACCGGGGAGCTGTTTTTT	CASSQGATRNTGELFF
many	TRBV20-1	NA	16	TRBJ2-3	TGCAGTGCTAGAGATCTGGTACAGTCAAGCACAGATACGCAGTATTTT	CSARDLVQSSTDTQYF
many	TRBV12-3/TRBV12-4	NA	13	TRBJ2-1	TGTGCCAGCAATCGACAGGGAGGGGGTGAGCAGTTCTTC	CASNRQGGGEQFF
few	TRBV18	NA	15	TRBJ1-2	TGTGCCAGCTCCCAGTTTGAACAGCCCTTCTATGGCTACACCTTC	CASSQFEQPFYGYTF
NA	TRBV9	TRBD1	15	TRBJ1-4	TGTGCCAGCAGTCGTTCCGGGACAGGGAATGAAAAACTGTTTTTT	CASSRSGTGNEKLFF
few	TRBV5-1	NA	16	TRBJ2-2	TGCGCCAGCAGCTTGGGCACAGGGCTCAGCACCGGGGAGCTGTTTTTT	CASSLGTGLSTGELFF
many	TRBV28	NA	14	TRBJ2-7	TGTGCCAGCAGTTCCGGGACCCTGCCTGTCGAGCAGTACTTC	CASSSGTLPVEQYF
NA	TRBV12-3/TRBV12-4	NA	16	TRBJ2-5	TGTGCCAGTAAGGACGGCCAAGGGCTAGCCGGGGAGACCCAGTACTTC	CASKDGQGLAGETQYF
NA	TRBV20-1	NA	13	TRBJ1-2	TGCAGTGCTAGAGGGGGGGCGTCGAGAGGCTACACCTTC	CSARGGASRGYTF
NA	TRBV4-1	NA	16	TRBJ1-4	TGCGCCAGCAGCCAAGTCGGAAGGGATCGAAATGAAAAACTGTTTTTT	CASSQVGRDRNEKLFF
few	TRBV7-8	TRBD2	16	TRBJ2-1	TGTGCCAGCAGCCCAGAGCGGGGCCTCTCCTACAATGAGCAGTTCTTC	CASSPERGLSYNEQFF
NA	TRBV6-6	TRBD1	16	TRBJ1-2	TGTGCCAGCAGTTACTTGGGACAGGGGGGTCACTATGGCTACACCTTC	CASSYLGQGGHYGYTF
many	TRBV2	TRBD1	15	TRBJ2-1	TGTGCCAGCAGTGAGACAGGGGGCGAGGTCAGTGAGCAGTTCTTC	CASSETGGEVSEQFF
NA	TRBV19	TRBD1	15	TRBJ1-2	TGTGCCAGTAGTAGAGGGACAGGGCCTTACTATGGCTACACCTTC	CASSRGTGPYYGYTF
many	TRBV30	TRBD1	15	TRBJ1-2	TGTGCCTGGAGTGTACCGGGACAGGGAATTTATGGCTACACCTTC	CAWSVPGQGIYGYTF
NA	TRBV3-1	TRBD2	13	TRBJ2-5	TGTGCCAGCAGAACTGGACTAGCGGAGACCCAGTACTTC	CASRTGLAETQYF
NA	TRBV12-3/TRBV12-4	TRBD2	15	TRBJ2-3	TGTGCCAGCAGTTTGACTAGCGGGCTCACAGATACGCAGTATTTT	CASSLTSGLTDTQYF
NA	TRBV5-1	NA	12	TRBJ1-2	TGCGCCAGCAGTCAGGGGTCAGGTGGCTACACCTTC	CASSQGSGGYTF
few	TRBV6-2/TRBV6-3	TRBD2	16	TRBJ2-3	TGTGCCAGCAGTTTAACGCTAGCGGGAGTTGGAGGTACGCAGTATTTT	CASSLTLAGVGGTQYF
many	TRBV28	TRBD1	14	TRBJ2-7	TGTGCCAGCATCGACGGGACAGGGGGCAGGGGGCAGTACTTC	CASIDGTGGRGQYF
few	TRBV18	TRBD1	13	TRBJ1-6	TGTGCCAGCTCACCTGGACAGGAATCACCCCTCCACTTT	CASSPGQESPLHF
few	TRBV20-1	TRBD2	18	TRBJ2-1	TGCAGTGCTACCCCGGGACTAGCGGCCATGGTCTCCTACAATGAGCAGTTCTTC	CSATPGLAAMVSYNEQFF
few	TRBV29-1	NA	11	TRBJ1-3	TGCAGCGTAGCTCTGGAGAACACCATATATTTT	CSVALENTIYF
NA	TRBV19	NA	15	TRBJ2-5	TGTGCCAGTAGTACCACCCCAGGGTGGGGAGAGACCCAGTACTTC	CASSTTPGWGETQYF
few	TRBV28	NA	12	TRBJ2-2	TGTGCCACAAACGGGGAGGCCGGGGAGCTGTTTTTT	CATNGEAGELFF
NA	TRBV6-1	TRBD1	13	TRBJ1-2	TGTGCCAGCAGCGTGGGACAGGGGTTTGGCTACACCTTC	CASSVGQGFGYTF
NA	TRBV12-3/TRBV12-4	NA	13	TRBJ2-1	TGTGCCAGCAGTTTGTCGGATTACAATGAGCAGTTCTTC	CASSLSDYNEQFF
NA	TRBV4-1	NA	15	TRBJ1-4	TGCGCCAGCAGCCGTCTGCCTGCAACTAATGAAAAACTGTTTTTT	CASSRLPATNEKLFF
few	TRBV2	TRBD1	16	TRBJ1-3	TGTGCCAGCAGTGTCCGGGACAGTAACTCTGGAAACACCATATATTTT	CASSVRDSNSGNTIYF
NA	TRBV12-3/TRBV12-4	NA	11	TRBJ2-7	TGTGCCAGCAGTTTGCGGGGTGTGCAGTACTTC	CASSLRGVQYF